The TCR beta chain under discussion was sequenced for a study of shared T cell receptors in the human thymus. After removal of 5 bases from V and 5 bases from J, the junction contained 3 bases not matched to a gene. Germline V gives CDR1 MNHEY, CDR2 SVGAGI. CDR3 length equals 15 residues. The protocol was immunoSEQ multiplex PCR, while the TCRdb copy is restricted to in-frame clones and leaves out a portion. The sample holds hundreds of thousands of clones, approximately 87% seen once. These data also featured in a second study, about human thymus T cells. That source reports: Corrective heart surgery yielded the resections from which the thymus tissue came. Both thymic and peripheral blood repertoires showed apparently biased V and J usage. Related research reported highly overlapping thymic repertoires among unrelated individuals.

The genes are TRBV6-5 and TRBJ2-1; the match to TRBD2 covers 13 bases. Specimen: thymocytes. This receptor was obtained from a boy in the first two years of life with a congenital heart defect. CDR3 protein: CASSRLAGGHNEQFF. The DNA of the CDR3 is TGTGCCAGCAGTCGACTAGCGGGAGGCCACAATGAGCAGTTCTTC.